This is a list of T cell receptor beta chains from one sample in a study of blood T cell repertoires in COVID-19. Profiling relied on immunoSEQ multiplex PCR, and the TCRdb table lists in-frame clones only, not all of them. The table includes 64,000 or so clones, about 72% detected once. The sample comprised peripheral blood. These receptors were obtained from an elderly man with acute or convalescent COVID-19. Both conserved end residues are part of each CDR3. A D gene is named only where the DNA matches it firmly. Not every row has a clone size; where given, it reads once, few, many or a size class.

V gene	D gene	J gene	CDR3 length	clone size	CDR3 protein	CDR3 DNA
TRBV19	TRBD1	TRBJ1-2	14	once	CASSMVTGISGYTF	TGTGCCAGTAGTATGGTGACAGGGATTAGCGGCTACACCTTC
TRBV30	TRBD1	TRBJ2-3	14	once	CAWRLQGGTDTQYF	TGTGCCTGGAGGCTACAGGGGGGCACAGATACGCAGTATTTT
TRBV19	-	TRBJ1-1	13	once	CASSIEKGLMAFF	TGTGCCAGTAGTATAGAAAAGGGACTAATGGCTTTCTTT
TRBV28	-	TRBJ2-2	13	-	CASSRGGTGELFF	TGTGCCAGCAGCCGAGGGGGAACCGGGGAGCTGTTTTTT
TRBV5-4	-	TRBJ1-2	14	-	CASSSGERNYGYTF	TGTGCCAGCAGTTCGGGGGAGAGGAACTATGGCTACACCTTC
TRBV29-1	-	TRBJ1-3	12	few	CSVVTAGNTIYF	TGCAGCGTTGTGACAGCTGGAAACACCATATATTTT
TRBV6-5	-	TRBJ1-1	14	once	CASSYTSRDFKAFF	TGTGCCAGCAGTTACACCTCCCGGGACTTTAAAGCTTTCTTT
TRBV2	-	TRBJ2-2	14	once	CASSETQGLGELFF	TGTGCCAGCAGTGAAACGCAGGGCCTAGGGGAGCTGTTTTTT
TRBV6-6	TRBD1	TRBJ1-2	15	-	CASSYGTGGFSGYTF	TGTGCCAGCAGTTACGGGACAGGGGGCTTCTCTGGCTACACCTTC
TRBV19	-	TRBJ1-2	13	-	CASSILGGGARTF	TGTGCCAGTAGTATCCTCGGCGGGGGGGCGAGGACCTTC
TRBV5-1	TRBD2	TRBJ2-3	16	once	CASSPGNSGGTDTQYF	TGCGCCAGCAGCCCCGGTAATAGCGGGGGAACAGATACGCAGTATTTT
TRBV7-6	TRBD2	TRBJ2-7	15	-	CASSPRTSGYYEQYF	TGTGCCAGCAGCCCTAGGACTAGCGGTTACTACGAGCAGTACTTC
TRBV10-2	-	TRBJ1-6	13	-	CASKREGNSPLHF	TGCGCCAGCAAGAGGGAGGGTAATTCACCCCTCCACTTT
TRBV3-1/TRBV3-2	-	TRBJ2-1	18	-	CASSQDRGRGYNYNEQFF	TGTGCCAGCAGCCAAGATCGGGGGAGGGGGTACAACTACAATGAGCAGTTCTTC
TRBV5-6	-	TRBJ2-1	15	-	CASSSQGYDHNEQFF	TGTGCCAGCAGCTCACAGGGTTATGACCACAATGAGCAGTTCTTC
TRBV28	TRBD1	TRBJ1-5	17	-	CASSLEGQGYGNQPQHF	TGTGCCAGCAGTTTAGAGGGACAGGGGTACGGCAATCAGCCCCAGCATTTT
TRBV3-1/TRBV3-2	-	TRBJ2-1	16	-	CASSLRRGAVDNEQFF	TGTGCCAGCAGCCTCAGAAGGGGTGCCGTCGACAATGAGCAGTTCTTC
TRBV7-3	-	TRBJ2-1	13	-	CASSLSSYNEQFF	TGTGCCAGCAGCTTGAGCTCCTACAATGAGCAGTTCTTC
TRBV5-1	TRBD1	TRBJ1-5	15	-	CASSLNPGGGQPQHF	TGCGCCAGCAGCTTAAATCCAGGGGGCGGCCAGCCCCAGCATTTT
TRBV5-4	-	TRBJ2-7	16	-	CASSPGGAAQSREQYF	TGTGCCAGCAGCCCCGGAGGAGCGGCCCAATCAAGGGAGCAGTACTTC
TRBV7-8	-	TRBJ1-3	19	-	CASSYQSIVLINSGNTIYF	TGTGCCAGCAGCTACCAATCGATAGTACTCATCAACTCTGGAAACACCATATATTTT
TRBV5-1	-	TRBJ2-3	15	-	CASSPQDRSTDTQYF	TGCGCCAGCAGCCCACAGGATCGAAGCACAGATACGCAGTATTTT
TRBV9	TRBD2	TRBJ2-1	15	-	CASSVTSGSYYEQFF	TGTGCCAGCAGCGTAACTAGCGGGAGTTACTATGAGCAGTTCTTC
TRBV27	-	TRBJ1-5	12	-	CASSPPGGAQHF	TGTGCCAGCAGTCCCCCTGGAGGGGCCCAGCATTTT
TRBV11-2	-	TRBJ2-7	14	-	CASNQQGGSGEQYF	TGTGCCAGCAACCAACAGGGGGGGTCGGGCGAGCAGTACTTC
TRBV27	-	TRBJ2-2	15	-	CASSSAGTHTGELFF	TGTGCCAGCAGTTCCGCCGGGACACACACCGGGGAGCTGTTTTTT
TRBV5-6	TRBD1	TRBJ1-2	18	once	CASSLMLWTGGGNYGYTF	TGTGCCAGCAGCTTAATGCTTTGGACAGGGGGCGGGAACTATGGCTACACCTTC
TRBV4-1	TRBD2	TRBJ2-5	17	-	CASSQEGAGGLGETQYF	TGCGCCAGCAGCCAAGAGGGGGCGGGAGGCCTCGGGGAGACCCAGTACTTC
TRBV3-1/TRBV3-2	TRBD2	TRBJ2-3	19	-	CASSKTPGLADSSTDTQYF	TGTGCCAGCAGCAAAACCCCGGGACTAGCGGACTCTAGCACAGATACGCAGTATTTT
TRBV5-6	-	TRBJ1-5	15	-	CASSSTNSFSQPQHF	TGTGCCAGCAGCTCCACGAACAGTTTCTCTCAGCCCCAGCATTTT
TRBV2	-	TRBJ1-5	12	few	CASKGETQPQHF	TGTGCCAGCAAGGGGGAGACTCAGCCCCAGCATTTT
TRBV18	TRBD1	TRBJ1-6	14	-	CASSQDRVGSPLHF	TGTGCCAGCTCACAAGACAGGGTAGGATCACCCCTCCACTTT
TRBV11-3	-	TRBJ2-1	14	-	CASSLDLGDNEQFF	TGTGCCAGCAGCTTAGATCTAGGGGATAATGAGCAGTTCTTC
TRBV27	TRBD1	TRBJ1-3	18	few	CASSYQFVQGPVGNTIYF	TGTGCCAGCAGTTACCAATTTGTACAGGGGCCGGTGGGAAACACCATATATTTT
TRBV19	-	TRBJ2-5	15	-	CASSPTATGLETQYF	TGTGCCAGTAGTCCTACCGCGACTGGCCTGGAGACCCAGTACTTC
TRBV5-6	TRBD1	TRBJ2-7	13	-	CASSLDRAWEQYF	TGTGCCAGCAGCTTAGACAGGGCGTGGGAGCAGTACTTC
TRBV24-1	TRBD2	TRBJ2-3	21	once	CATPGFGTSGSCGDNTDTQYF	TGTGCCACCCCCGGGTTTGGGACTAGCGGGAGTTGTGGGGATAACACAGATACGCAGTATTTT
TRBV3-1/TRBV3-2	TRBD2	TRBJ2-2	13	-	CASSPGGAGELFF	TGTGCCAGCAGCCCGGGGGGGGCCGGGGAGCTGTTTTTT
TRBV18	-	TRBJ2-2	14	-	CASSPRTETGELFF	TGTGCCAGCTCACCGCGGACAGAAACCGGGGAGCTGTTTTTT
TRBV5-1	TRBD2	TRBJ2-7	15	-	CASSLVIGAGGEQYF	TGCGCCAGCAGCTTGGTGATAGGGGCGGGAGGGGAGCAGTACTTC
TRBV18	-	TRBJ1-1	15	-	CASSPQQTKNTEAFF	TGTGCCAGCTCACCCCAACAGACCAAGAACACTGAAGCTTTCTTT
TRBV7-8	-	TRBJ2-7	14	-	CASSLGQYSYEQYF	TGTGCCAGCAGCTTAGGACAGTATTCCTACGAGCAGTACTTC
TRBV7-9	-	TRBJ1-1	15	-	CASSLVRGENTEAFF	TGTGCCAGCAGCTTAGTCCGGGGGGAGAACACTGAAGCTTTCTTT
TRBV9	-	TRBJ1-2	14	-	CASSAQGGNYGYTF	TGTGCCAGCAGCGCCCAGGGAGGGAACTATGGCTACACCTTC
TRBV4-2	TRBD1	TRBJ2-7	13	-	CASSQADRDEQYF	TGTGCCAGCAGCCAGGCAGACAGGGACGAGCAGTACTTC